This is a list of T cell receptor beta chains from one sample in a study of cytomegalovirus exposure and HLA in healthy donors. The repertoire was sequenced with immunoSEQ multiplex PCR; TCRdb's copy has only in-frame clones and lacks some. Of roughly 190,000 clones listed, roughly 8.7% are singletons. The sample taken for sequencing was PBMCs. The receptors shown here come from a woman aged 25 to 39 in good health and CMV-seropositive. The CDR3 runs from the conserved cysteine through the conserved F or W. The D gene is left open where the match is weak. The size field is filled for only some rows; it gives once, few, many or a size class.

J gene	D gene	clone size	V gene	CDR3 protein	CDR3 DNA
TRBJ2-1	TRBD2	.	TRBV7-9	CASSLSSGTPHEQFF	TGTGCCAGCAGCTTATCTAGCGGGACCCCGCATGAGCAGTTCTTC
TRBJ1-5	.	few	TRBV2	CASKGDSNQPQHF	TGTGCCAGCAAGGGGGACAGCAATCAGCCCCAGCATTTT
TRBJ2-5	TRBD2	few	TRBV19	CASTGTSGKETQYF	TGTGCCAGTACCGGGACTAGCGGCAAAGAGACCCAGTACTTC
TRBJ2-1	TRBD2	.	TRBV5-4	CASSRGTSGFYNEQFF	TGTGCCAGCAGCCGCGGGACTAGCGGTTTTTACAATGAGCAGTTCTTC
TRBJ1-1	TRBD1	few	TRBV14	CASSHNRGRRGGTEAFF	TGTGCCAGCAGCCACAACAGGGGGCGCCGAGGGGGCACTGAAGCTTTCTTT
TRBJ2-7	TRBD1	few	TRBV11-2	CASSLGYRGYEQYF	TGTGCCAGCAGCTTGGGATACAGGGGTTACGAGCAGTACTTC
TRBJ2-1	.	.	TRBV4-1	CASSQDIGPYNEQFF	TGCGCCAGCAGCCAAGATATCGGTCCCTACAATGAGCAGTTCTTC
TRBJ2-7	TRBD1	.	TRBV7-9	CASSRTTGATYKQYF	TGTGCCAGCAGCAGAACGACAGGGGCTACCTACAAGCAGTACTTC
TRBJ2-7	TRBD1	few	TRBV7-2	CASSTRTGGGYEQYF	TGTGCCAGCAGCACCCGGACAGGGGGTGGGTACGAGCAGTACTTC
TRBJ1-1	TRBD1	.	TRBV12-5	CASGRDRGQGQGEAFF	TGTGCTAGTGGCCGGGACAGGGGGCAAGGTCAGGGTGAAGCTTTCTTT
TRBJ1-5	.	.	TRBV5-1	CASSTGTTDQPQHF	TGCGCCAGCAGCACCGGGACAACCGATCAGCCCCAGCATTTT
TRBJ2-1	.	.	TRBV7-3	CASSSDGGGMKNEQFF	TGTGCCAGCAGCTCCGATGGAGGCGGGATGAAGAATGAGCAGTTCTTC
TRBJ2-7	.	.	TRBV13	CASSLGLGGYEQYF	TGTGCCAGCAGCTTAGGCCTAGGAGGCTACGAGCAGTACTTC
TRBJ2-5	TRBD1	.	TRBV5-1	CASSFRGPGETQYF	TGCGCCAGCAGCTTTAGGGGGCCCGGGGAGACCCAGTACTTC
TRBJ2-7	TRBD2	few	TRBV7-2	CASSLEGLANNEQYF	TGTGCCAGCAGCTTAGAAGGACTAGCAAACAACGAGCAGTACTTC
TRBJ1-2	.	few	TRBV18	CASSPEQLNYGYTF	TGTGCCAGCTCACCAGAACAGTTGAACTATGGCTACACCTTC
TRBJ2-2	TRBD1	.	TRBV5-1	CASSRGQLTSNTGELFF	TGCGCCAGCAGCCGGGGACAGCTTACTTCGAACACCGGGGAGCTGTTTTTT
TRBJ1-1	.	few	TRBV6-1	CASSEGGNTEAFF	TGTGCCAGCAGTGAAGGCGGTAACACTGAAGCTTTCTTT
TRBJ2-2	.	.	TRBV9	CASSVALARTNTGELFF	TGTGCCAGCAGCGTAGCCCTAGCGAGAACGAACACCGGGGAGCTGTTTTTT
TRBJ2-1	.	.	TRBV29-1	CSVDSGLSSYNEQFF	TGCAGCGTTGACTCTGGCCTCAGCTCCTACAATGAGCAGTTCTTC
TRBJ2-2	.	few	TRBV15	CATSRPSGNTGELFF	TGTGCCACCAGCAGACCAAGCGGGAACACCGGGGAGCTGTTTTTT
TRBJ2-6	.	.	TRBV30	CAWGRDRLSSGANVLTF	TGTGCCTGGGGGAGGGACAGGCTTAGCTCTGGGGCCAACGTCCTGACTTTC
TRBJ2-7	.	.	TRBV19	CASSIGLVSYEQYF	TGTGCCAGTAGTATAGGACTAGTCTCCTACGAGCAGTACTTC
TRBJ1-2	.	few	TRBV25-1	CASISGEFGGYTF	TGTGCCAGCATATCTGGGGAGTTTGGAGGCTACACCTTC
TRBJ2-5	TRBD1	.	TRBV11-2	CASSWKGQGAMTQYF	TGTGCCAGCAGCTGGAAGGGACAGGGAGCCATGACCCAGTACTTC
TRBJ1-1	TRBD1	few	TRBV7-9	CASDRGGMNTEAFF	TGTGCCAGCGACAGGGGGGGAATGAACACTGAAGCTTTCTTT
TRBJ1-2	.	.	TRBV6-6	CASISGGSNYGYTF	TGTGCCAGCATCAGCGGGGGGTCTAACTATGGCTACACCTTC
TRBJ1-3	.	.	TRBV13	CASSFMGAGIGNTIYF	TGTGCCAGCAGCTTTATGGGGGCGGGCATAGGGAACACCATATATTTT
TRBJ2-7	TRBD1	few	TRBV18	CASSPPGTGFYEQYF	TGTGCCAGCTCACCCCCCGGGACAGGTTTCTACGAGCAGTACTTC
TRBJ2-3	TRBD1	few	TRBV18	CASSPGTGTDTQYF	TGTGCCAGCTCACCCGGGACAGGGACAGATACGCAGTATTTT
TRBJ2-5	TRBD2	few	TRBV5-1	CASSEKRLARQETQYF	TGCGCCAGCAGCGAAAAAAGACTAGCGCGACAAGAGACCCAGTACTTC
TRBJ2-7	TRBD2	.	TRBV4-2	CASSQDGLAASYEQYF	TGTGCCAGCAGCCAAGATGGGCTAGCGGCCTCCTACGAGCAGTACTTC
TRBJ2-1	TRBD2	.	TRBV4-1	CASSQDKGLAVYYNEQFF	TGCGCCAGCAGCCAAGATAAAGGACTAGCGGTCTACTACAATGAGCAGTTCTTC
TRBJ2-1	TRBD2	.	TRBV9	CASSPRGLAGDNEQFF	TGTGCCAGCAGCCCCCGGGGACTAGCGGGGGACAATGAGCAGTTCTTC
TRBJ2-5	.	few	TRBV2	CASSGQGLETQYF	TGTGCCAGCAGTGGGCAGGGGCTGGAGACCCAGTACTTC
TRBJ1-1	.	few	TRBV5-4	CASTQGGWNTEAFF	TGTGCCAGCACCCAGGGAGGGTGGAACACTGAAGCTTTCTTT
TRBJ2-7	.	.	TRBV6-5	CASSPTGLYSYEQYF	TGTGCCAGCAGCCCTACGGGACTGTATTCCTACGAGCAGTACTTC
TRBJ1-2	.	.	TRBV7-9	CASIGKQNYGYTF	TGTGCCAGCATCGGGAAGCAGAACTATGGCTACACCTTC
TRBJ2-7	.	.	TRBV6-1	CASREQGDSYEQYF	TGTGCCAGCAGGGAACAAGGGGACTCCTACGAGCAGTACTTC
TRBJ1-1	TRBD1	.	TRBV6-5	CASGQGWAEAFF	TGTGCCAGTGGACAGGGGTGGGCTGAAGCTTTCTTT
TRBJ2-3	TRBD2	few	TRBV18	CASSPLAGFLDTQYF	TGTGCCAGCTCACCCCTAGCGGGATTTTTAGATACGCAGTATTTT
TRBJ2-7	.	.	TRBV21-1	CASLDRDSSYEQYF	TGTGCCAGTCTCGACCGGGACAGCTCCTACGAGCAGTACTTC
TRBJ2-1	.	few	TRBV4-1	CASSQGAGNEQFF	TGCGCCAGCAGCCAAGGGGCGGGGAATGAGCAGTTCTTC
TRBJ2-5	.	.	TRBV7-3	CASSSTKGETQYF	TGTGCCAGCAGCTCGACTAAGGGAGAGACCCAGTACTTC
TRBJ1-4	.	few	TRBV2	CARGQRLAEKLFF	TGTGCCAGAGGACAGCGGTTGGCGGAAAAACTGTTTTTT
TRBJ1-3	.	.	TRBV12-5	CASGLVAGFRNTIYF	TGTGCTAGTGGTTTGGTAGCAGGTTTTAGAAACACCATATATTTT
TRBJ1-2	.	few	TRBV19	CASSMTGLREDGYTF	TGTGCCAGTAGTATGACAGGCTTACGGGAGGACGGCTACACCTTC